The next 17 T cell receptor beta chains were all read from a single sample in a study of T-cell memory formation after mild COVID-19. Each CDR3 protein gets one entry after TCRdb re-called the 5' RACE reads with MiXCR. The table records about 360,000 distinct CDR3 sequences, around 14% of them present only once. What was sequenced was PBMCs or a T cell subset sorted from them (not recorded which). Receptors were obtained from a young man who had mild COVID-19 (a few samples of this study predate the infection). Cell type and time point are not known.

This clonotype was counted many times. V is TRBV15 and J is TRBJ2-3; 10 nucleotides match TRBD2. The ends lost 6 bases at V and 0 bases at J; junction bases unmatched: 9. Germline V gene sequence: CDR1 LNHNV, CDR2 YYDKDF (reference sequence). The CDR3 covers 17 residues. CDR3 coding DNA: TGTGCCACCAGGGACTCAGCTAGCGGGGGTAGCACAGATACGCAGTATTTT. It is translated as CATRDSASGGSTDTQYF.

This clonotype has just a few counts. The chain uses TRBV18 and TRBJ1-2; D remains ambiguous. The germline CDR1 and CDR2 sequences are KGHSH and LQKENI. V shed 0 bases and J shed 4 bases, with 9 bases lying between them. The CDR3 sequence is 14 residues long. CDR3 loop: CASSPPLRSYGYTF. In nucleotides, the CDR3 is TGTGCCAGCTCACCACCGCTACGGAGCTATGGCTACACCTTC. Variable domain in full (rest from reference TRBV18 and TRBJ1-2): NAGVMQNPRHLVRRRGQEARLRCSPMKGHSHVYWYRQLPEEGLKFMVYLQKENIIDESGMPKERFSAEFPKEGPSILRIQQVVRGDSAAYFCASSPPLRSYGYTFGSGTRLTVV.

This clonotype was observed a handful of times. This chain links TRBV20-1 with TRBJ1-2; D ambiguous. The CDR3 spans 13 residues. The germline V gene encodes CDR1 DFQATT and CDR2 SNEGSKA (reference sequence). The germline V and J ends were trimmed by 6 bases and 2 bases, with 13 bases remaining between them. The CDR3 spells CSAIAGRNYGYTF. The CDR3 DNA follows: TGCAGTGCAATCGCTGGGAGAAACTATGGCTACACCTTC.

In this sample, this clonotype turned up a few times. This chain links TRBV6-2 or TRBV6-3 with TRBJ2-7; D possibly corresponds to TRBD1 (5 bases). The CDR3 has 12 residues. Germline-derived CDR1 and CDR2 are MNHEY and SVGEGT. Trimming took off 4 bases at V and 6 bases at J, with 10 bases between the two ends. The CDR3 DNA is TGTGCCAGCAGTTTCCAGGGTTCCGAGCAGTACTTC. Its translation is CASSFQGSEQYF.

The rearrangement joins TRBV9 to TRBJ1-2; D is undetermined. The CDR3 totals 14 residues. CDR1 SGDLS and CDR2 YYNGEE come from the germline V gene. V was shortened by 0 bases and J by 7 bases, with 13 bases between the two germline ends. The CDR3 spells CASSVGSGAFGYTF. The CDR3 nucleotides read TGTGCCAGCAGCGTAGGTTCGGGAGCCTTTGGCTACACCTTC.

This clonotype appeared a few times. This sequence joins TRBV9 and TRBJ2-1; a possible D gene is TRBD2 (7 bases). V was clipped by 0 bases and J by 7 bases, with 14 bases between them. This CDR3 comprises 15 residues. The germline gives CDR1 SGDLS, CDR2 YYNGEE. The CDR3: CASSVGGGPVNEQFF. The CDR3 region has the DNA TGTGCCAGCAGCGTAGGGGGGGGCCCCGTGAATGAGCAGTTCTTC.

This chain links TRBV5-8 with TRBJ2-2; D ambiguous. The CDR3 runs 13 residues. Germline loops: CDR1 SGHTS, CDR2 YDEGEE. The germline V and J ends were trimmed by 4 bases and 3 bases, with 7 bases remaining between them. The CDR3 spells CASSLQHTGELFF. The CDR3 DNA reads as TGTGCCAGCAGCCTACAGCACACCGGGGAGCTGTTTTTT.

This sequence joins TRBV5-6 and TRBJ1-3; D possibly corresponds to TRBD1 (5 bases). In germline, CDR1 is SGHDT, CDR2 YYEEEE. The CDR3 length is 15 residues. V was cut by 5 bases and J by 5 bases, with 17 bases left in between. The CDR3 loop is CASREAGAARNTIYF. Written as DNA, the CDR3 is TGTGCCAGCAGGGAAGCCGGGGCTGCTAGAAACACCATATATTTT.

This clonotype was seen a few times. The chain has TRBV3-1 and TRBJ2-1; unclear D gene. The CDR3 has 15 residues. The ends were cut back, 4 bases at V and 8 bases at J, with 18 bases in the middle. Germline CDR1 reads LGHDT; CDR2 reads YNNKEL (reference sequence). DNA of the CDR3: TGTGCCAGCAGCCGTCAAGGTAGCAGGCACTATGAGCAGTTCTTC. This codes for CASSRQGSRHYEQFF.

This clonotype has more than one count but fewer than ten. The chain joins TRBV7-2 to TRBJ2-1, with TRBD1 matching over 7 bases. The CDR3 is made up of 13 amino acids. V shed 11 bases, J shed 5 bases, and the junction held 9 bases outside the gene matches. Germline-derived CDR1 and CDR2 are SGHTA and FQGNSA. The CDR3 nucleotides read TGTGCCTCCGGAGGACAGGTAAACAATGAGCAGTTCTTC. Translating it yields CASGGQVNNEQFF.

The J gene is TRBJ2-7, the V gene TRBV6-1, with D unclear. Germline V gene lookup returns CDR1 MNHNS and CDR2 SASEGT. Trimming cost V 0 bases and J 3 bases, with 6 bases left between them. CDR3 size: 13 residues. The CDR3 region has the DNA TGTGCCAGCAGTGAAGCGAAGGACTACGAGCAGTACGTC. This translates into CASSEAKDYEQYV.

The chain has TRBV5-4 and TRBJ2-3; 8 bases align to TRBD2. This CDR3 comprises 16 residues. Trimming removed 9 bases from V and 5 bases from J; junction bases left unmatched: 17. Per the germline V gene, CDR1 is SGHNT and CDR2 is YYREEE (reference sequence). Written as DNA, the CDR3 is TGTGCCACCCACCCCGGTGGGAGCGGGGGTTTAGATACGCAGTATTTT. It specifies CATHPGGSGGLDTQYF.

This chain joins TRBV7-3 and TRBJ2-1; 11 bases map to TRBD2. Germline lookup yields CDR1 SGHTA and CDR2 FQGTGA. The CDR3 is made up of 15 amino acids. The trim removed 5 bases at V and 14 bases at J, leaving 14 bases unmatched. The CDR3 loop reads CASSVAGGPSFLEFF. The DNA of the CDR3 is TGTGCCAGCAGCGTAGCGGGGGGGCCATCCTTTCTGGAGTTCTTC.

There are many counts of this clonotype. This chain joins TRBV12-3 or TRBV12-4 and TRBJ1-5; D ambiguous. The CDR3 contains 11 residues. Trimming removed 7 bases from V and 1 base from J, with 2 bases in between. As DNA, the CDR3 is TGTGCCAGCATGAGCAATCAGCCCCAGCATTTT. Amino acids: CASMSNQPQHF.

This clonotype was seen more than once but under ten times. V and J are TRBV7-3 and TRBJ2-6; D not resolved. CDR3 size: 15 residues. Germline V gives CDR1 SGHTA, CDR2 FQGTGA. Between the trimmed V and J ends, which lost 2 bases and 0 bases, there was a span of 5 bases. The CDR3 sequence is CASSLWNSGANVLTF. The CDR3 region has the DNA TGTGCCAGCAGCTTATGGAACTCTGGGGCCAACGTCCTGACTTTC.

This clonotype was observed a handful of times. The chain carries TRBV28 and TRBJ1-4; 10 bases map to TRBD1. Unmatched junction bases numbered 8, after V lost 5 bases and J lost 8 bases. CDR1 and CDR2 (germline): MDHEN, SYDVKM. This CDR3 has 15 amino acids. Written as DNA, the CDR3 is TGTGCCAGCAGTCAATGGACAGGGGGGAACGAAAAACTGTTTTTT. This gives the protein CASSQWTGGNEKLFF.

The genes are TRBV12-3 or TRBV12-4 and TRBJ1-4; 9 positions agree with TRBD1. V gave up 6 bases and J gave up 5 bases; unmatched junction bases: 4. This CDR3 has 14 amino acids. CDR3 protein: CASRSGQGNEKLFF. The CDR3 coding sequence is TGTGCCAGCAGGTCAGGACAGGGGAATGAAAAACTGTTTTTT.